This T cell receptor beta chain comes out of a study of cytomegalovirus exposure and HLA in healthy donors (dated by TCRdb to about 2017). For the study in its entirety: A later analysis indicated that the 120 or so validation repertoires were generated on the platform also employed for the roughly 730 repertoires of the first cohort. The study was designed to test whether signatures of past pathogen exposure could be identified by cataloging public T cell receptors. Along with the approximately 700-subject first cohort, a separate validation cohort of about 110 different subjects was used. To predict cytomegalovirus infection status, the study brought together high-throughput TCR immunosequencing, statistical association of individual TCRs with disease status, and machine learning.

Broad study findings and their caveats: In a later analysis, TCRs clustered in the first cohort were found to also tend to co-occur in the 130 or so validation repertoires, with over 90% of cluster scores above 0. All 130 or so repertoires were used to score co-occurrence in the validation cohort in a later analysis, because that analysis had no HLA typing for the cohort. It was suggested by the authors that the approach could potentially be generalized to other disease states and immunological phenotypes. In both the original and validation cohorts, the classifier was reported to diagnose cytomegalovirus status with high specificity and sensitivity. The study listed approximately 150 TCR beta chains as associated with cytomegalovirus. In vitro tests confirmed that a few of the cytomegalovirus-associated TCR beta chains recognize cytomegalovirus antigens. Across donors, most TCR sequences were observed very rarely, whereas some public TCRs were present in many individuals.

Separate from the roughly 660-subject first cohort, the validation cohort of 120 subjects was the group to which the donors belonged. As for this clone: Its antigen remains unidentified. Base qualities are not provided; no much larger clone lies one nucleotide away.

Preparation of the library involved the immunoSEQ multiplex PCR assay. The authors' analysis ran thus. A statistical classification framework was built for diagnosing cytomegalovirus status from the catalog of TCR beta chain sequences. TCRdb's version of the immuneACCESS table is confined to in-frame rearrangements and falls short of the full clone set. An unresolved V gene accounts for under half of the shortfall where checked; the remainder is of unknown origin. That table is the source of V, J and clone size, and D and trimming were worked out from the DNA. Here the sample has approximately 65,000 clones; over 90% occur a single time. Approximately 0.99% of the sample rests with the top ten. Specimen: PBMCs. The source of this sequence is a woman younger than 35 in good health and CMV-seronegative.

The sequenced DNA is TGTGCCAGCAGTGTGCCGGGACTAGCCTACAATGAGCAGTTCTTC. It specifies CASSVPGLAYNEQFF. The V gene is TRBV6-5 and the J gene is TRBJ2-1, and TRBD2 aligns with 8 junction nucleotides. From V the trimming removes 5 bases and from J it removes 2 bases, while the gene matches leave 5 bases of the junction unaccounted for. From the cysteine through the phenylalanine, the CDR3 covers 15 amino acids. Solely the CDR3 DNA is kept, with 45 bases framed from the first base. The CDR1 and CDR2 encoded by the germline V gene are MNHEY and SVGAGI.